Shown below are 14 T cell receptor beta chains from a single sample sequenced in a study of cytomegalovirus exposure and HLA in healthy donors. 13 Jbeta primers and 60 Vbeta primers were used for the PCR. Only in-frame clones appear in the TCRdb table, and some are missing; sequencing was by immunoSEQ multiplex PCR. The table includes 250,000 to 350,000 clones, 86% detected once. Sequenced: PBMCs. Receptor source: a man aged 40-49 years in good health and CMV-seropositive.

The chain links TRBV9 to TRBJ2-2; 16 positions match TRBD2. Trimming took 4 bases from V and 5 from J; bases not matched to a gene: 17. The CDR3 extends over 21 amino acids. The germline gives CDR1 SGDLS, CDR2 YYNGEE. The CDR3 reads CASSPPPGLAGGPSSTGELFF. The CDR3 coding sequence is TGTGCCAGCAGCCCCCCTCCGGGACTAGCGGGAGGGCCCTCGAGTACCGGGGAGCTGTTTTTT.

V is TRBV5-1 and J is TRBJ1-4; D ambiguous. Per germline, CDR1 SGHRS and CDR2 YFSETQ. The CDR3 covers 15 residues. V gave up 0 bases and J gave up 8 bases, with 14 bases separating them. CDR3 DNA: TGCGCCAGCAGCTTGGCCCCGCGGGGTCGGGAAAAACTGTTTTTT. Its translation is CASSLAPRGREKLFF.

The chain couples TRBV5-1 to TRBJ1-1, with a possible D match to TRBD1 (5 bases). CDR1 is SGHRS, CDR2 YFSETQ, per germline. Trimming cost V 0 bases and J 1 base, with 10 bases left between them. The CDR3 is 15 amino acids. The chain's CDR3 is CASSLAGHPNTEAFF. CDR3 sequence (DNA): TGCGCCAGCAGCTTGGCCGGACATCCGAACACTGAAGCTTTCTTT. Together with reference TRBV5-1 and TRBJ1-1, the CDR3 gives the full variable domain: KAGVTQTPRYLIKTRGQQVTLSCSPISGHRSVSWYQQTPGQGLQFLFEYFSETQRNKGNFPGRFSGRQFSNSRSEMNVSTLELGDSALYLCASSLAGHPNTEAFFGQGTRLTVV.

This chain joins TRBV18 and TRBJ2-7, with 10 bases lining up with TRBD1. With 1 base clipped from V and 5 bases from J, the junction kept 5 bases outside the gene matches. Germline V lookup: CDR1 KGHSH, CDR2 LQKENI. This CDR3 contains 15 residues. This CDR3 is CASSPLGTGAHEQYF. The CDR3, as DNA: TGTGCCAGCTCACCACTAGGGACAGGGGCCCACGAGCAGTACTTC.

Regarding this clone: An end of the junction differs from the germline gene, which may be a read error. The chain couples TRBV30 to TRBJ2-1, with TRBD1 matching 8 bases. The CDR3 is made up of 14 amino acids. Germline-derived CDR1 and CDR2 are GTSNPN and SVGIG (reference sequence). The CDR3 region is CAWSEQGAWNEQLF. DNA of the CDR3: TGTGCCTGGAGTGAGCAGGGGGCATGGAATGAGCAGCTCTTC.

The chain joins TRBV5-4 to TRBJ2-3; a weak D match, TRBD1 (5 bases). V was pared by 0 bases and J by 9 bases, with 8 bases between. The V gene's germline CDR1 is SGHNT and CDR2 YYREEE (reference sequence). This CDR3 region has 12 residues. The CDR3 region is CASSLEGPTQYF. The CDR3 coding sequence is TGTGCCAGCAGCTTGGAGGGGCCCACGCAGTATTTT.

This chain joins TRBV6-6 and TRBJ2-3, with a possible D match to TRBD1 (5 bases). The germline V gene has CDR1 MNHNY and CDR2 SVGAGI (reference sequence). The CDR3 is made up of 12 amino acids. With 8 bases removed from V and 3 bases from J, the gap between germline ends came to 9 bases. The CDR3 is CASAQGTDTQYF. CDR3 coding DNA: TGTGCCAGCGCGCAGGGAACAGATACGCAGTATTTT.

V usage is TRBV4-3 and J usage is TRBJ1-3, with a weak D call TRBD1 (6 bases). From germline, CDR1 is LGHNA and CDR2 YSLEER. This CDR3 spans 19 amino acids. Trimming stripped 0 bases from V and 0 bases from J, with 18 bases between. The CDR3 spells CASSQDLGGAGPSGNTIYF. In DNA form, the CDR3 reads TGCGCCAGCAGCCAAGATCTTGGGGGCGCCGGACCCTCTGGAAACACCATATATTTT.

This clone was picked up one time. V usage is TRBV18 and J usage is TRBJ1-2; 8 bases align to TRBD1. The junction had 4 bases not matched to a gene; V was cut back by 3 bases and J by 1 base. This CDR3 has 15 amino acids. From germline, CDR1 is KGHSH and CDR2 LQKENI. CDR3 DNA: TGTGCCAGCTCACCTTCGACAGGGGTTAACTATGGCTACACCTTC. Protein: CASSPSTGVNYGYTF.

The sample holds a few counts of this clone. The chain carries TRBV6-1 and TRBJ1-5; D possibly corresponds to TRBD1 (5 bases). V was trimmed by 6 bases and J by 7 bases, leaving 16 bases between them. Germline V CDR1 and CDR2: MNHNS, SASEGT. The length of the CDR3 is 14 residues. The CDR3 DNA is TGTGCCAGCAGCGATAGTAAGGGGATACAGCCCCAGCATTTT. Protein product: CASSDSKGIQPQHF.

The rearrangement links TRBV30 to TRBJ1-3; D is uncertain. Germline CDR1 reads GTSNPN; CDR2 reads SVGIG (reference sequence). This CDR3 region has 12 residues. The V end was cut by 0 bases, the J end by 9 bases, with 9 bases between. In nucleotides, the CDR3 is TGTGCCTGGAGTGTACGAGCCGGCACCATATATTTT. This sequence encodes CAWSVRAGTIYF.

With respect to this clone: Since no conserved phenylalanine or tryptophan closes the CDR3, a read error is the likely cause. V gene TRBV30 combines with J gene TRBJ1-6, with TRBD1 as a possible D gene (6 bases). Germline CDR1 GTSNPN, CDR2 SVGIG (reference sequence). Trimming pared 2 bases from V and 6 bases from J, leaving 11 bases between. The CDR3 consists of 14 residues. The DNA of the CDR3 is TGTGCCTGGAGTTCCGGGGGGCTTAATTCACCCCTCCACCTT. Translation: CAWSSGGLNSPLHL.

This clone has more than one count but fewer than ten. The rearrangement joins TRBV6-1 to TRBJ2-7; TRBD2 matches at 8 bases. The CDR3 contains 15 residues. In germline, CDR1 is MNHNS, CDR2 SASEGT. The ends lost 8 bases at V and 5 bases at J; junction bases unmatched: 14. CDR3 amino acids: CASDPLSAGADEQYF. The CDR3 DNA reads TGTGCCAGCGATCCACTTTCAGCGGGAGCCGACGAGCAGTACTTC.

The chain is built from TRBV19 and TRBJ2-7; 8 nucleotides line up with TRBD1. V lost 3 bases and J lost 5; bases outside the gene matches: 6. The CDR3 sequence is 14 residues long. Germline CDR1 reads LNHDA; CDR2 reads SQIVND (reference sequence). DNA for the CDR3: TGTGCCAGTAGTATGAGGACAGGGTACAACGAGCAGTACTTC. Its protein product is CASSMRTGYNEQYF.